This T cell receptor beta chain was retrieved from a study of shared clonotypes between healthy human individuals. The V and J ends lost 4 bases and 8 bases, in that order; junction bases with no gene match: 12. The length of the CDR3 is 16 residues. The V gene's germline CDR1 is SGHDN and CDR2 FVKESK. This clone was recorded a few times. The table came from immunoSEQ multiplex PCR; TCRdb's copy has only in-frame clones and leaves some out. The sample shows about 640,000 clones, 60% to 80% of them seen only once. The TCR originated in a woman in her twenties or thirties in good health. V and J are TRBV14 and TRBJ2-3, with 10 nucleotides matching TRBD1. Specimen: memory CD4+ T cells sorted from blood. Subset denoted: CD45RA-negative fraction. The CDR3 DNA reads as TGTGCCAGCAGCCGGGACAGGGGCGTACGGCTTGGTACGCAGTATTTT. This codes for CASSRDRGVRLGTQYF.